These T cell receptor beta chains were read from a single sample in a study of T cells in Graves' hyperthyroidism and ophthalmopathy. In TCRdb, the multiplex PCR reads were re-called with MiXCR into one record per CDR3 protein. This table holds around 690,000 distinct CDR3 sequences, roughly 17% found once. Specimen: blood. Every receptor here comes from a man aged 50-59 years with Graves' hyperthyroidism. CDR3s leave out the opening cysteine and the closing phenylalanine or tryptophan. D genes are given only for firm matches. Not all rows give a size; the values are once, few, many and, for expanded clones, a class.

clone_size v_call d_call cdr3_aa
many TRBV12-3/TRBV12-4 - ASSFSRRSSYNEQF
few TRBV28 - ASSGADTNTGELF
- TRBV19 - ASSMGRRYSDQPQH
many TRBV7-8 - ASSLAKTASNQPQH
- TRBV5-6 TRBD2 ASSLTASGSVETPY
many TRBV29-1 TRBD1 SGTGNTEAF
many TRBV28 - ASSLMAAETQY
few TRBV6-2/TRBV6-3 - ASRPRGEGHNEQF
many TRBV18 - ASSQQTGSTDTQY
few TRBV19 TRBD1 AGTGSNQPQH
- TRBV9 - ASSVASRVDGNSPLH
few TRBV14 TRBD2 ASSHGLGNEQF
many TRBV2 - ASSALGGYNEQF
many TRBV7-8 TRBD1 ASSLPKDRGKAF
many TRBV12-3/TRBV12-4 - ASRPDRPNTEAF
few TRBV27 TRBD2 ASSSSGRAWNEQF
many TRBV28 - ASPPSAGGVTEAF
- TRBV19 - ASSIPGLDEQF
few TRBV15 TRBD1 ATSRDDRGFYEQY
many TRBV5-6 - ASSPRGHNSPLH
many TRBV11-3 - ASSTRDNSYEQY
many TRBV6-2/TRBV6-3 - ASSYSFGGRNSPLH
many TRBV15 - ATSRDTWAGLNEQF
many TRBV5-1 - ASALGQSISYEQY
- TRBV7-9 TRBD2 ASSLGRITSGYNEQF
few TRBV29-1 - SVVDRYEQF
few TRBV19 - ASAQGLTDTQY
many TRBV19 TRBD1 ASSIGQGMDEQF
many TRBV20-1 TRBD1 SARTGGISYEQY
many TRBV2 - ASSEVQGRETQY
few TRBV6-2/TRBV6-3 - ASSYLDRLRSYT
few TRBV7-3 TRBD2 ASSLKGGVAGNPSTDTQY
- TRBV12-3/TRBV12-4 - ASSLTRRHYEQY
few TRBV4-1 TRBD2 ASSQWDSGRANEQF
few TRBV28 TRBD1 ASSSPSGQGGRKLF
many TRBV12-3/TRBV12-4 - ASSSQNGQPGELF